The sequence of this T cell receptor (beta chain) was determined in a study of CD8 T cells in Susac syndrome. Study-wide results and limits: By the study's own acknowledgment, its TCR sequencing and HLA analysis included relatively few individuals.

Trimming left V 3 bases short and J 0 bases short, with 9 bases between. Germline CDR1 and CDR2: GTSNPN and SVGIG (reference sequence). The CDR3 covers 13 residues. After extraction with the RNeasy kit, about 0.45 to 1 ug of the RNA was reverse transcribed using random hexamers. An immunoSEQ multiplex PCR generated amplified TCR beta CDR3 products spanning 54 Vbeta and 13 Jbeta. TCRdb fed the immunoSEQ multiplex PCR reads into MiXCR, producing one record per CDR3 protein. The sample has around 69,000 distinct CDR3 sequences, under 96% seen once. High-throughput TCR beta sequencing covered peripheral CD8+ and CD4+ T cells. Stable or active relapsing-remitting multiple sclerosis, untreated and meeting revised McDonald criteria, defined the controls. About this clonotype: Its target is unknown.

The source is a human donor with multiple sclerosis. V and J are TRBV30 and TRBJ2-7; D unresolved. What was sequenced was CD4+ T cells from PBMCs. This CDR3 reads CAWRAPGSYEQYF. CDR3 in DNA: TGTGCCTGGAGAGCACCGGGCTCCTACGAGCAGTACTTC.